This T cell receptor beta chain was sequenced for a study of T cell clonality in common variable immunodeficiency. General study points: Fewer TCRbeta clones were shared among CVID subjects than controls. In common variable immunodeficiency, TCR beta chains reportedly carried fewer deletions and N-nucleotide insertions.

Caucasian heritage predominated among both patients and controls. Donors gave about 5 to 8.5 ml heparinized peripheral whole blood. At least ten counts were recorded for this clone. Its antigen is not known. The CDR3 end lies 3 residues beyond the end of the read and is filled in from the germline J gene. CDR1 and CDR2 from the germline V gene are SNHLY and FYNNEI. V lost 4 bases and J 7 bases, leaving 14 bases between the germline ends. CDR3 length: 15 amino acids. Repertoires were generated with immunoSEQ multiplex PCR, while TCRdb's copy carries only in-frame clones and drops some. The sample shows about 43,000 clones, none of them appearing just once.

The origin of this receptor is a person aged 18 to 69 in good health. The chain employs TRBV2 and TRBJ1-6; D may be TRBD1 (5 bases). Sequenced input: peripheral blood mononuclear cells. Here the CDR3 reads CASSVGGASNSPLHF. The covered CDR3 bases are TGTGCCAGCAGTGTGGGGGGAGCTTCCAATTCACCC. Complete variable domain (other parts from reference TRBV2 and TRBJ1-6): EPEVTQTPSHQVTQMGQEVILRCVPISNHLYFYWYRQILGQKVEFLVSFYNNEISEKSEIFDDQFSVERPDGSNFTLKIRSTKLEDSAMYFCASSVGGASNSPLHFGNGTRLTVT.